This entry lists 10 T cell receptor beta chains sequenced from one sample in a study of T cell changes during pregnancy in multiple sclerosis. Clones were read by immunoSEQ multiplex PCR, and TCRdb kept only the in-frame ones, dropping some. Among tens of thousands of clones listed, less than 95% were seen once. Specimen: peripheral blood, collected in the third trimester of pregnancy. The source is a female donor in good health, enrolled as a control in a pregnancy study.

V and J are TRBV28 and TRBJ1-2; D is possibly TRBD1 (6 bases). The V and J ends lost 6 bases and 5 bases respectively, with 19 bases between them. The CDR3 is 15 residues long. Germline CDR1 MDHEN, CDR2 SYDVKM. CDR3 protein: CASRSPLGQGYGYTF. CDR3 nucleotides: TGTGCCAGCAGATCCCCCCTGGGTCAGGGGTATGGCTACACCTTC.

CDR3: CASSQEFPRGNTGELFF. The CDR3 coding sequence is TGCGCCAGCAGCCAAGAGTTTCCGCGGGGGAACACCGGGGAGCTGTTTTTT. V is TRBV4-3 and J is TRBJ2-2; a possible D gene is TRBD2 (6 bases). CDR1 LGHNA and CDR2 YSLEER come from the germline V gene. The CDR3 length is 17 residues. Trimming stripped 0 bases from V and 1 base from J, with 12 bases between.

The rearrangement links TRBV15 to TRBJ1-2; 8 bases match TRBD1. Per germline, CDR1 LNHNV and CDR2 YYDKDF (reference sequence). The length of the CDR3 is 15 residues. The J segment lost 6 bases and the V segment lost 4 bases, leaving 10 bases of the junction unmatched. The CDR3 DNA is TGTGCCACCAGCACCCAGGGACAGGCTGGTGATGGCTACACCTTC. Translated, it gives CATSTQGQAGDGYTF.

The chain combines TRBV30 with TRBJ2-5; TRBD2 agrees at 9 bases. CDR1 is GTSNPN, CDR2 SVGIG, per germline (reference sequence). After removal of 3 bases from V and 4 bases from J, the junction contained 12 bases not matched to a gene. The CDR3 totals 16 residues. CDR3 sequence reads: CAWSGVGLAGSETQYF. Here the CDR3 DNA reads TGTGCCTGGAGCGGAGTTGGGCTAGCGGGATCAGAGACCCAGTACTTC.

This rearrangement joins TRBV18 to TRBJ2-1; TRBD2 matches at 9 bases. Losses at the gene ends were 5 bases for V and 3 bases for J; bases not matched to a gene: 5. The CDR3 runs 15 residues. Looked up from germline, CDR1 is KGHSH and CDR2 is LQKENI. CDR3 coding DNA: TGTGCCAGCTCATCTAGCGGGAATCGCTACAATGAGCAGTTCTTC. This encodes CASSSSGNRYNEQFF.

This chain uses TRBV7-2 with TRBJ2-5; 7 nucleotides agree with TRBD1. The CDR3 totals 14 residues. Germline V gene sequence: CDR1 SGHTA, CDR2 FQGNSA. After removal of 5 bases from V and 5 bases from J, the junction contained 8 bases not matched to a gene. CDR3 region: CASSPGTRGETQYF. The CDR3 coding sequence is TGTGCCAGCAGCCCCGGGACCAGGGGGGAGACCCAGTACTTC.

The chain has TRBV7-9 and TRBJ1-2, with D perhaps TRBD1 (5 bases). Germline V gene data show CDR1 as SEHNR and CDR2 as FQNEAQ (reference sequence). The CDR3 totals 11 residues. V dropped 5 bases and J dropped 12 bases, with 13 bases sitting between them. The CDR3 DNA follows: TGTGCCAGCAGCCAGGCCAGGGTTCACACCTTC. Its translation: CASSQARVHTF.

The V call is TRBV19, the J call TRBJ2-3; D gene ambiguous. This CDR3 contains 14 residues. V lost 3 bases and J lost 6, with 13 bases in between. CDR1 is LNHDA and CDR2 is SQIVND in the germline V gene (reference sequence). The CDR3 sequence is CASSISGRGDTQYF. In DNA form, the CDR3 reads TGTGCCAGTAGTATTTCTGGGCGTGGGGATACGCAGTATTTT.

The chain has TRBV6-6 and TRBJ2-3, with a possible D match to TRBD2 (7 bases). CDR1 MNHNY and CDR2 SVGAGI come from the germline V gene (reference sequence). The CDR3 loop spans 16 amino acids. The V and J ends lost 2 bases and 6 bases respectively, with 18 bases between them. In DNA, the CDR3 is TGTGCCAGCAGTTACGGGCAGGGGAGGGTCAGGGATACGCAGTATTTT. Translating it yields CASSYGQGRVRDTQYF.

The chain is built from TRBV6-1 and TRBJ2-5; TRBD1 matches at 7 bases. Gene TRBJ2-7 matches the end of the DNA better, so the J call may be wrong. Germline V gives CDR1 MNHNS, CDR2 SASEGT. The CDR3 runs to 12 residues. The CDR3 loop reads CASSTTGNEQYF. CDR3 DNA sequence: TGTGCCAGCAGCACGACAGGGAACGAGCAGTACTTC.